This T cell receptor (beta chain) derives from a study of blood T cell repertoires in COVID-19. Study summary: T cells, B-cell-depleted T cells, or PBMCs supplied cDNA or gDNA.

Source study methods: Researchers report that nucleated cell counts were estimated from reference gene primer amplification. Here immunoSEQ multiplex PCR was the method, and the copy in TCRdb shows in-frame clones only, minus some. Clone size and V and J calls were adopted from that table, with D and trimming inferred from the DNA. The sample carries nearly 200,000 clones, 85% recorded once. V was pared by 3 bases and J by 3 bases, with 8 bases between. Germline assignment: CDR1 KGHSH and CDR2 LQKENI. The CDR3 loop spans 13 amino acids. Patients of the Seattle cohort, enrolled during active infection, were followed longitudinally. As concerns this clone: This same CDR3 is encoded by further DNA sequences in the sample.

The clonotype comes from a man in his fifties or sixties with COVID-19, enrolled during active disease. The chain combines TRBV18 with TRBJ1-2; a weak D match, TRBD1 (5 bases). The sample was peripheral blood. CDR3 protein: CASSPQTDYGYTF. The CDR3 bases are TGTGCCAGCTCACCTCAGACAGACTATGGCTACACCTTC.